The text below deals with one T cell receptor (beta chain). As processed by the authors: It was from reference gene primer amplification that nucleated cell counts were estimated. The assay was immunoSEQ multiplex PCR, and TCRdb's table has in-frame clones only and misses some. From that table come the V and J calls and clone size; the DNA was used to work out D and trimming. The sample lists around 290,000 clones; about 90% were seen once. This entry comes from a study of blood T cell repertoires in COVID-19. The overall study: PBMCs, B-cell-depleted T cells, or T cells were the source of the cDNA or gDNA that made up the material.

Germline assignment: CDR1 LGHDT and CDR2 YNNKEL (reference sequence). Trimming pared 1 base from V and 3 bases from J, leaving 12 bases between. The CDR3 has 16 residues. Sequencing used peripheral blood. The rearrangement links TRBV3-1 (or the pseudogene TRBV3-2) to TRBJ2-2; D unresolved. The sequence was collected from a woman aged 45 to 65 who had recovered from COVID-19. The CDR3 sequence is CASSQVLFLDTGELFF. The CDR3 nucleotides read TGTGCCAGCAGCCAAGTATTATTCTTAGACACCGGGGAGCTGTTTTTT.